This paragraph covers one T cell receptor beta chain sequence. No antigen is known for it. The CDR3 is made up of 15 amino acids. V lost 0 bases, J lost 7 bases, and 16 bases lay in between. The germline V gene encodes CDR1 SGHRS and CDR2 YFSETQ. The data are from a study of OX40 agonist ivuxolimab in advanced cancers. Overall study results and limits: Researchers did not establish what antigens the expanded peripheral T cells target.

Sequenced by immunoSEQ multiplex PCR; TCRdb stores in-frame clones only, minus some. The sample has around 50,000 clones, about 88% seen once. The sequencing used CD4+ or CD8+ T cells sorted from blood, collected in a trial of the OX40 agonist ivuxolimab. This chain links TRBV5-1 with TRBJ1-2; tentative D call: TRBD1 (5 bases). This sequence was found in an adult with an advanced solid tumor such as melanoma, head and neck, liver or kidney cancer. CDR3 DNA: TGCGCCAGCAGCTTGGTGGTTGGGCAGGGAGGTGGCTACACCTTC. Protein sequence: CASSLVVGQGGGYTF.